The 32 T cell receptor beta chains listed next were all sequenced from one sample in a study of blood T cell repertoires in COVID-19. Libraries were prepared by immunoSEQ multiplex PCR; TCRdb keeps only in-frame clonotypes and omits some of them. The repertoire holds hundreds of thousands of clones, with about 90% as singletons. The sequenced sample was peripheral blood. The receptors come from a woman aged 18-30 years who had recovered from COVID-19.

The J gene is TRBJ2-1, the V gene TRBV6-5, with a possible D match to TRBD2 (5 bases). CDR1 is MNHEY, CDR2 SVGAGI, per germline. The CDR3 loop spans 11 amino acids. The ends were cut back, 6 bases at V and 8 bases at J, with 8 bases in the middle. DNA for the CDR3: TGTGCCAGCAGGGTGAGGGATGAGCAGTTCTTC. This translates into CASRVRDEQFF.

This chain links TRBV11-2 with TRBJ1-2; D gene unclear. This CDR3 has 13 amino acids. Germline V CDR1 and CDR2: SGHAT, FQNNGV. The V gene lost 1 base and the J gene lost 5 bases, with 8 bases spanning the gap. The CDR3 protein is CASSLAAQYGYTF. CDR3 nucleotides: TGTGCCAGCAGCTTAGCCGCCCAGTATGGCTACACCTTC.

The V gene is TRBV7-8, the J gene TRBJ1-5, with TRBD1 identical over 8 bases. J lost 2 bases, V lost 5 bases, and 5 bases had no gene match. Per germline, CDR1 SGHVS and CDR2 FQNEAQ. This CDR3 is 15 amino acids long. CDR3 in DNA: TGTGCCAGCAGCATCGGACAGGGCGGCAATCAGCCCCAGCATTTT. It codes for CASSIGQGGNQPQHF.

This chain joins TRBV27 and TRBJ2-2, with 9 positions matching TRBD2. The germline V gene has CDR1 MNHEY and CDR2 SMNVEV (reference sequence). CDR3 length: 14 amino acids. Trimming removed 7 bases from V and 4 bases from J; junction bases left unmatched: 4. CDR3: CASTKGLATGELFF. For the CDR3, the DNA is TGTGCCAGCACCAAGGGACTAGCCACCGGGGAGCTGTTTTTT.

V and J are TRBV19 and TRBJ1-2, with 9 bases that match TRBD1. V lost 6 bases, J lost 8 bases, and 10 bases stayed unmatched. Germline V gene lookup returns CDR1 LNHDA and CDR2 SQIVND (reference sequence). This CDR3 comprises 14 residues. The CDR3 coding sequence is TGTGCCAGTAGCCCCGGGACAGGGTCTGAGGGCTACACCTTC. Translation gives CASSPGTGSEGYTF.

This chain links TRBV7-9 with TRBJ1-5, with TRBD1 as a possible D gene (5 bases). Per the germline V gene, CDR1 is SEHNR and CDR2 is FQNEAQ (reference sequence). The CDR3 is 14 amino acids. Trimming removed 3 bases at V and 4 bases at J, with 10 bases between. The CDR3 spells CASSLTENNQPQHF. CDR3 coding DNA: TGTGCCAGCAGCTTGACAGAGAATAATCAGCCCCAGCATTTT.

V usage is TRBV13 and J usage is TRBJ2-2, with TRBD2 as a possible D gene (5 bases). Germline assignment: CDR1 PRHDT and CDR2 FYEKMQ (reference sequence). V lost 5 bases and J lost 8, with 12 bases in between. The CDR3 runs to 13 residues. The CDR3 DNA is TGTGCCAGCAGCGCGAGGGTAGCGGGGGAGCTGTTTTTT. It codes for CASSARVAGELFF.

The chain couples TRBV4-1 to TRBJ2-1; the match to TRBD2 covers 14 bases. With 4 bases clipped from V and 5 bases from J, the junction kept 1 base outside the gene matches. The V gene's germline CDR1 is MGHRA and CDR2 YSYEKL. This CDR3 comprises 15 residues. This chain's CDR3 is CASSRLAGGNNEQFF. The CDR3, as DNA: TGCGCCAGCAGCCGACTAGCGGGAGGGAACAATGAGCAGTTCTTC.

The chain combines TRBV6-5 with TRBJ1-4; a possible D gene is TRBD1 (5 bases). In germline, CDR1 is MNHEY, CDR2 SVGAGI. V was clipped by 2 bases and J by 12 bases, with 19 bases between them. The CDR3 extends over 15 amino acids. CDR3: CASSYLVAGPKELFF. DNA of the CDR3: TGTGCCAGCAGTTACCTGGTGGCAGGGCCTAAGGAACTGTTTTTT.

The chain employs TRBV5-4 and TRBJ2-3; tentatively, D is TRBD2 (6 bases). Germline values: CDR1 SGHNT, CDR2 YYREEE (reference sequence). Trimming pared 0 bases from V and 0 bases from J, leaving 11 bases between. The CDR3 sequence is 16 residues long. CDR3 in amino acids: CASSLVPGTSTDTQYF. The CDR3 bases are TGTGCCAGCAGCTTGGTCCCAGGGACTAGCACAGATACGCAGTATTTT. Based on the CDR3 plus reference TRBV5-4 and TRBJ2-3, the full variable domain is ETGVTQSPTHLIKTRGQQVTLRCSSQSGHNTVSWYQQALGQGPQFIFQYYREEENGRGNFPPRFSGLQFPNYSSELNVNALELDDSALYLCASSLVPGTSTDTQYFGPGTRLTVL.

The V gene is TRBV15, the J gene TRBJ2-7; 9 nucleotides align to TRBD1. Germline V gene lookup returns CDR1 LNHNV and CDR2 YYDKDF (reference sequence). The CDR3 contains 14 residues. With V trimmed by 5 bases and J by 1 base, 3 bases remained unmatched. The CDR3 nucleotides are TGTGCCACCAGCCTGGGACAGGGATCCTACGAGCAGTACGTC. Translating gives CATSLGQGSYEQYV.

CDR3 residues: CASRQGGAGANVLTF. CDR3 nucleotide sequence: TGCGCCAGCAGGCAAGGGGGGGCCGGGGCCAACGTCCTGACTTTC. This chain uses TRBV10-2 with TRBJ2-6; D may be TRBD2 (7 bases). Per germline, CDR1 WSHSY and CDR2 SAAADI. The V and J ends lost 6 bases and 4 bases respectively, with 13 bases between them. This CDR3 comprises 15 residues.

The V gene is TRBV5-1, the J gene TRBJ1-5, with unresolved D. The ends were cut back, 0 bases at V and 0 bases at J, with 13 bases in the middle. Germline values: CDR1 SGHRS, CDR2 YFSETQ. The CDR3 runs to 17 residues. This CDR3 is CASSLAVPPYSNQPQHF. The CDR3 DNA sequence: TGCGCCAGCAGCTTGGCGGTCCCACCGTATAGCAATCAGCCCCAGCATTTT. Supplemented by reference TRBV5-1 and TRBJ1-5, the full variable domain reads KAGVTQTPRYLIKTRGQQVTLSCSPISGHRSVSWYQQTPGQGLQFLFEYFSETQRNKGNFPGRFSGRQFSNSRSEMNVSTLELGDSALYLCASSLAVPPYSNQPQHFGDGTRLSIL.

This chain joins TRBV7-4 and TRBJ2-7, with 9 nucleotides matching TRBD1. Per the germline V gene, CDR1 is SGHVT and CDR2 is SQSDAQ. After removal of 3 bases from V and 1 base from J, the junction contained 4 bases not matched to a gene. The CDR3 has 15 residues. Here the CDR3 reads CASSFPGQGSYEQYV. The CDR3 DNA reads as TGTGCCAGCAGCTTCCCGGGACAGGGATCCTACGAGCAGTACGTC.

The chain carries TRBV7-2 and TRBJ1-2, with 7 positions matching TRBD1. Germline V gene lookup returns CDR1 SGHTA and CDR2 FQGNSA. The CDR3 consists of 14 residues. Losses at the gene ends were 3 bases for V and 2 bases for J; bases not matched to a gene: 3. In DNA form, the CDR3 reads TGTGCCAGCAGCTTCCGACAGGGCAACTATGGCTACACCTTC. Amino acids: CASSFRQGNYGYTF.

J is TRBJ1-1 and V is TRBV19; TRBD1 agrees at 7 bases. The CDR3 contains 16 residues. Germline CDR1 reads LNHDA; CDR2 reads SQIVND (reference sequence). V was pared by 10 bases and J by 0 bases, with 14 bases of the junction left unmatched. The CDR3 reads CATTMGGTAMNTEAFF. In DNA form, the CDR3 reads TGTGCCACCACAATGGGCGGGACAGCTATGAACACTGAAGCTTTCTTT.

The V and J genes are TRBV30 and TRBJ2-1; 11 bases map to TRBD2. The trim removed 3 bases at V and 8 bases at J, leaving 12 bases unmatched. Germline-derived CDR1 and CDR2 are GTSNPN and SVGIG (reference sequence). The CDR3 is 16 amino acids. CDR3 nucleotide sequence: TGTGCCTGGAGCGAGGCTAGCGGGAGGCATGTTGATGAGCAGTTCTTC. Translation gives CAWSEASGRHVDEQFF.

The chain carries TRBV14 and TRBJ2-1, with 9 bases identical to TRBD1. Germline assignment: CDR1 SGHDN and CDR2 FVKESK. The CDR3 has 16 amino acids. V was pared by 1 base and J by 6 bases, with 7 bases of the junction left unmatched. The CDR3 bases are TGTGCCAGCAGCCAAGGTTCGAGGACAGGGGTCAATGAGCAGTTCTTC. This codes for CASSQGSRTGVNEQFF.

This clone was picked up one time. The chain joins TRBV11-2 to TRBJ2-1, with a possible D match to TRBD2 (6 bases). CDR3 size: 17 residues. The germline V and J ends were trimmed by 5 bases and 4 bases, with 21 bases remaining between them. CDR1 and CDR2 from the germline V gene are SGHAT and FQNNGV. CDR3 protein: CASSLSPPRERYNEQFF. In DNA form, the CDR3 reads TGTGCCAGCAGCCTTTCGCCCCCTCGGGAGAGGTACAATGAGCAGTTCTTC.

This clone was recorded only once. This chain's CDR3 is CASRVDSINSPLHF. CDR3 bases: TGTGCCAGCAGGGTGGACAGTATCAATTCACCCCTCCACTTT. The V and J genes are TRBV6-5 and TRBJ1-6; TRBD1 might be the D (6 bases). The CDR3 contains 14 residues. Germline V gene sequence: CDR1 MNHEY, CDR2 SVGAGI. Trimming pared 6 bases from V and 7 bases from J, leaving 13 bases between.

This chain connects TRBV10-3 to TRBJ2-5; 11 nucleotides match TRBD2. J was trimmed by 4 bases and V by 4 bases; bases with no gene match: 8. The CDR3 is 16 amino acids. Per germline, CDR1 ENHRY and CDR2 SYGVKD. The CDR3 coding sequence is TGTGCCATCAGTGTAGCGGGAGGGCCCCCCACAGAGACCCAGTACTTC. Translating it yields CAISVAGGPPTETQYF.

The gene calls are TRBV19 and TRBJ1-2; TRBD1 might be the D (5 bases). Trimming took off 4 bases at V and 1 base at J, with 7 bases between the two ends. CDR3 size: 13 residues. CDR1 and CDR2 (germline): LNHDA, SQIVND (reference sequence). The CDR3 nucleotides read TGTGCCAGTAGTAAAGGGGATAACTATGGCTACACCTTC. Its translation is CASSKGDNYGYTF.

This clone has only one observation. This rearrangement joins TRBV7-2 to TRBJ1-5, with a tentative D call TRBD1 (6 bases). This CDR3 has 16 amino acids. Trimming shortened V by 3 bases and J by 3 bases, and 15 bases separated the two germline ends. Germline assignment: CDR1 SGHTA and CDR2 FQGNSA. The CDR3 sequence is CASSFGGRRDNQPQHF. The CDR3 DNA is TGTGCCAGCAGCTTCGGGGGGCGGAGGGACAATCAGCCCCAGCATTTT.

The V gene is TRBV11-3, the J gene TRBJ2-2, with D uncertain. V was trimmed by 0 bases and J by 2 bases, leaving 7 bases between them. The CDR3 runs to 15 residues. Germline lookup yields CDR1 SGHNT and CDR2 YENEEA. CDR3 in amino acids: CASSLDLTNTGELFF. As DNA, the CDR3 is TGTGCCAGCAGCTTAGACCTGACTAACACCGGGGAGCTGTTTTTT.

This chain uses TRBV7-9 with TRBJ2-3; TRBD2 agrees at 8 bases. Per germline, CDR1 SEHNR and CDR2 FQNEAQ (reference sequence). Germline trimming cut 5 bases from V and 6 bases from J; bases unmatched to any gene: 10. The CDR3 runs to 15 residues. The CDR3 is CASSLSGGGVDTQYF. In DNA, the CDR3 is TGTGCCAGCAGCCTAAGCGGGGGAGGGGTCGATACGCAGTATTTT.

The V and J genes are TRBV6-5 and TRBJ2-7, with 9 nucleotides matching TRBD2. The V segment lost 2 bases and the J segment 3 bases; nucleotides outside the gene matches: 5. CDR3 size: 15 residues. Germline values: CDR1 MNHEY, CDR2 SVGAGI. The CDR3 DNA sequence: TGTGCCAGCAGTTACGGGCGGGAGGGCCGCTACGAGCAGTACGTC. It yields the protein CASSYGREGRYEQYV.

The V and J genes are TRBV10-3 and TRBJ2-5; 10 bases line up with TRBD2. The CDR3 is made up of 16 amino acids. The V gene end was trimmed by 3 bases and the J gene end by 4 bases; junction bases not matched to a gene: 8. Germline CDR1 and CDR2: ENHRY and SYGVKD. The DNA of the CDR3 is TGTGCCATCAGTGATGGGCTAGCGGGAGATCGAGAGACCCAGTACTTC. Its protein product is CAISDGLAGDRETQYF.

This clone appeared a few times. The CDR3: CASSSSDDGYTF. As DNA, the CDR3 is TGTGCCAGCAGCTCGTCAGATGATGGCTACACCTTC. The chain couples TRBV7-9 to TRBJ1-2; no clear D. This CDR3 contains 12 residues. V shed 4 bases and J shed 6 bases, with 9 bases lying between them. Germline V CDR1 and CDR2: SEHNR, FQNEAQ (reference sequence).

V and J are TRBV6-6 and TRBJ1-3; 7 bases line up with TRBD1. There are 21 residues in the CDR3. The germline V gene has CDR1 MNHNY and CDR2 SVGAGI (reference sequence). The V gene end was trimmed by 5 bases and the J gene end by 2 bases; junction bases not matched to a gene: 24. CDR3 residues: CASSPLGQTATTPTPGNTIYF. The CDR3 nucleotides are TGTGCCAGCAGTCCACTGGGACAGACAGCTACCACACCGACTCCTGGAAACACCATATATTTT.

The chain has TRBV19 and TRBJ1-1; D is uncertain. V was cut by 6 bases and J by 1 base, with 15 bases left in between. The CDR3 contains 15 residues. CDR1 LNHDA and CDR2 SQIVND come from the germline V gene (reference sequence). The CDR3 loop reads CASSPRGARNTEAFF. CDR3 DNA: TGTGCCAGTAGCCCTCGAGGCGCAAGGAACACTGAAGCTTTCTTT.

The V and J genes are TRBV11-2 and TRBJ1-2; D is possibly TRBD1 (5 bases). CDR3 length: 17 residues. V lost 1 base and J 9 bases, leaving 24 bases between the germline ends. Looked up from germline, CDR1 is SGHAT and CDR2 is FQNNGV. The CDR3 reads CASSLAAGLWTDMSYTF. The CDR3 bases are TGTGCCAGCAGCTTAGCGGCAGGGCTATGGACCGATATGAGCTACACCTTC.

The V call is TRBV9, the J call TRBJ2-5; 7 bases match TRBD1. Germline-derived CDR1 and CDR2 are SGDLS and YYNGEE. Germline trimming cut 6 bases from V and 2 bases from J; bases unmatched to any gene: 13. This CDR3 contains 16 residues. For the CDR3, the DNA is TGTGCCAGCACCGGACTTCCAGGGACAGATCAAGAGACCCAGTACTTC. This sequence encodes CASTGLPGTDQETQYF.